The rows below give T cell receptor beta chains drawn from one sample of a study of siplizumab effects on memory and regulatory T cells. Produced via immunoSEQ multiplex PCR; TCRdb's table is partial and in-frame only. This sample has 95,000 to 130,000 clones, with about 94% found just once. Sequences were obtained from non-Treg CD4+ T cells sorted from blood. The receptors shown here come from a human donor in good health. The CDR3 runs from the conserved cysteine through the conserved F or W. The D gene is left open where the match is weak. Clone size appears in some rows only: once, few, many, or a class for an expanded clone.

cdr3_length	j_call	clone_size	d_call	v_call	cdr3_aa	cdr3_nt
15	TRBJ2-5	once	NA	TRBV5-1	CASSLPESGLETQYF	TGCGCCAGCAGCCTCCCGGAGAGCGGGCTGGAGACCCAGTACTTC
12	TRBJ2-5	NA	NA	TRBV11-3	CASSWGRETQYF	TGTGCCAGCAGCTGGGGGAGAGAGACCCAGTACTTC
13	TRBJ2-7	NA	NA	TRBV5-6	CASSLRGSDEQYF	TGTGCCAGCAGCTTGCGGGGTTCAGACGAGCAGTACTTC
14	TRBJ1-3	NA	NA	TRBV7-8	CASSLDRAGNTIYF	TGTGCCAGCAGCTTAGATCGGGCCGGAAACACCATATATTTT
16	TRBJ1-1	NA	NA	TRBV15	CATSRGDSLFSTEAFF	TGTGCCACCAGCAGAGGGGACTCACTTTTTAGCACTGAAGCTTTCTTT
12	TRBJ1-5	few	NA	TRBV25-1	CATRTDNQPQHF	TGTGCCACGCGGACAGACAATCAGCCCCAGCATTTT
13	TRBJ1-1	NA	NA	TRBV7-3	CASQFTVNTEAFF	TGTGCCAGCCAATTCACGGTGAACACTGAAGCTTTCTTT
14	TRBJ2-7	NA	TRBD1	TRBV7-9	CASSVRDRVGEQYF	TGTGCCAGCAGCGTCCGGGACAGGGTCGGCGAGCAGTACTTC
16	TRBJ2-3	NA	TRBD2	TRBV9	CASSTTSGRVGDTQYF	TGTGCCAGCAGCACCACTAGCGGGAGGGTGGGAGATACGCAGTATTTT
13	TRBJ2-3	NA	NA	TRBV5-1	CASSLPNTDTQYF	TGCGCCAGCAGCTTGCCAAACACAGATACGCAGTATTTT
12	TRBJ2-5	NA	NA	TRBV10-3	CAISLELETQYF	TGTGCCATCAGCCTAGAACTAGAGACCCAGTACTTC
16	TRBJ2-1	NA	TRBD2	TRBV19	CASSIAGGRADDEQFF	TGTGCCAGTAGTATAGCGGGCGGGAGGGCCGACGATGAGCAGTTCTTC
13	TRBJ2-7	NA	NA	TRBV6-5	CASSRTESYEQYF	TGTGCCAGCAGTCGGACGGAGTCCTACGAGCAGTACTTC
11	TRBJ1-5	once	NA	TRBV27	CASSLIQPQHF	TGTGCCAGCAGTTTAATTCAGCCCCAGCATTTT
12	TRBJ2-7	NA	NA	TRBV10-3	CAITSSPDEQYF	TGTGCCATCACCTCTAGTCCGGACGAGCAGTACTTC
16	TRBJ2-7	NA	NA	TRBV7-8	CASKRTDQVSSYEQYF	TGTGCCAGCAAAAGAACCGATCAGGTCAGCTCCTACGAGCAGTACTTC
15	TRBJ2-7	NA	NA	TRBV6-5	CASSYSNAGSYEQYF	TGTGCCAGCAGTTACTCGAATGCAGGGTCCTACGAGCAGTACTTC
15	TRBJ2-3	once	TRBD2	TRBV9	CASSVREGSTDTQYF	TGTGCCAGCAGCGTACGGGAGGGGAGCACAGATACGCAGTATTTT
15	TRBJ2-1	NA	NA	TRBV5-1	CASSLELAWNNEQFF	TGCGCCAGCAGCTTGGAGCTAGCGTGGAACAATGAGCAGTTCTTC
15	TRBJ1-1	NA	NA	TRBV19	CASSISPGTNTEAFF	TGTGCCAGTAGTATAAGTCCGGGAACGAACACTGAAGCTTTCTTT
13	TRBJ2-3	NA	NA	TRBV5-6	CASSLGATDTQYF	TGTGCCAGCAGCTTGGGGGCCACAGATACGCAGTATTTT
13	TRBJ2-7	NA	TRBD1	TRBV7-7	CASSLGQGNEQYF	TGTGCCAGCAGCTTGGGACAGGGAAACGAGCAGTACTTC
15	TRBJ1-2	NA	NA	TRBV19	CASSMEGRSPNGYTF	TGTGCCAGTAGTATGGAGGGCCGGAGCCCTAATGGCTACACCTTC
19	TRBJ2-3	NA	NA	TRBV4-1	CASSQVLRGASHGTDTQYF	TGCGCCAGCAGCCAAGTTCTCAGGGGGGCTTCCCATGGCACAGATACGCAGTATTTT
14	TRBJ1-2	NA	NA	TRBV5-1	CASSTNTGNYGYTF	TGCGCCAGCAGCACAAACACAGGGAACTATGGCTACACCTTC
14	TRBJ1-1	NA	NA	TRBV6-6	CASRNEGGNTEAFF	TGTGCCAGCAGAAACGAGGGGGGCAACACTGAAGCTTTCTTT
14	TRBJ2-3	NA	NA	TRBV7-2	CASSLGGYTDTQYF	TGTGCCAGCAGCTTAGGAGGGTACACAGATACGCAGTATTTT
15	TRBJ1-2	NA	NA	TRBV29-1	CSVGFQGQGRYGYTF	TGCAGCGTTGGGTTCCAGGGACAAGGTCGATATGGCTACACCTTC
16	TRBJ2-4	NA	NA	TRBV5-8	CASSLGLGFSKNIQYF	TGTGCCAGCAGCTTAGGCCTCGGTTTTTCCAAAAACATTCAGTACTTC
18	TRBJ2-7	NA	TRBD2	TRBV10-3	CAISESPAGGITTYEQYF	TGTGCCATCAGTGAGTCCCCAGCGGGGGGAATAACTACCTACGAGCAGTACTTC
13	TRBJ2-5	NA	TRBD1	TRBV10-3	CAIGTGGQETQYF	TGTGCCATCGGGACAGGGGGCCAAGAGACCCAGTACTTC
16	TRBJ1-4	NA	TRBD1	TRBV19	CASSLPRGQGDEKLFF	TGTGCCAGTAGTCTACCCCGGGGACAGGGAGATGAAAAACTGTTTTTT
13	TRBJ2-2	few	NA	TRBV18	CASSPRGDGELFF	TGTGCCAGCTCCCCCCGGGGTGACGGGGAGCTGTTTTTT
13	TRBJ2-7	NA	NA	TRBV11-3	CASSFARGYEQYF	TGTGCCAGCAGCTTCGCCAGGGGCTACGAGCAGTACTTC
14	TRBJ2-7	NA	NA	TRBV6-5	CASSYSDGAYEQYF	TGTGCCAGCAGTTACAGTGATGGGGCCTACGAGCAGTACTTC
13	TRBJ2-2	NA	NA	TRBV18	CASSPLGAGELFF	TGTGCCAGCTCACCACTGGGGGCCGGGGAGCTGTTTTTT
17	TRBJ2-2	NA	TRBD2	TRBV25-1	CASSDHGREMGTGELFF	TGTGCCAGCAGTGATCACGGGCGGGAGATGGGAACCGGGGAGCTGTTTTTT
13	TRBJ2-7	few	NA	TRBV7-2	CASSGRELGEQYF	TGTGCCAGCAGCGGCAGGGAGTTGGGCGAGCAGTACTTC
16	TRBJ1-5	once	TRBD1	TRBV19	CASMNRGGPSNQPQHF	TGTGCCAGTATGAACAGGGGGGGGCCGAGCAATCAGCCCCAGCATTTT
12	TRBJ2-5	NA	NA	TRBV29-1	CSVEFNQETQYF	TGCAGCGTTGAGTTCAACCAAGAGACCCAGTACTTC